This T cell receptor beta chain was observed in a study of vaccination and CD4 T cells after COVID-19. Sequenced with the Oncomine TCR Beta short-read assay was DNA taken from cultured CD4+ T cells. TCRdb ran MiXCR on the PCR reads and lists one entry per CDR3 protein. The profile covers some 15,000 distinct CDR3 sequences, with 63% appearing a single time and around 12% taken by the ten largest. Remarks on this clonotype: Its antigen is unknown.

Trimming stripped 4 bases from V and 5 bases from J, with 17 bases between. The CDR3 loop spans 15 amino acids. Germline assignment: CDR1 MNHEY and CDR2 SVGAGI. Sample treatment: approximately 9-day PBMC culture with coronavirus spike peptide pools or control peptides (ViraFEST assay). Material for sequencing was CD4+ T cells from blood, cultured in vitro. The chain uses TRBV6-5 and TRBJ2-5; TRBD1 or TRBD2 may be the D gene (5 bases each). The sequence was collected from a human donor who had recovered from COVID-19. The CDR3 DNA sequence: TGTGCCAGCAGTTCGGCCGGTGGGACGCCGGAGACCCAGTACTTC. Amino acid sequence: CASSSAGGTPETQYF.